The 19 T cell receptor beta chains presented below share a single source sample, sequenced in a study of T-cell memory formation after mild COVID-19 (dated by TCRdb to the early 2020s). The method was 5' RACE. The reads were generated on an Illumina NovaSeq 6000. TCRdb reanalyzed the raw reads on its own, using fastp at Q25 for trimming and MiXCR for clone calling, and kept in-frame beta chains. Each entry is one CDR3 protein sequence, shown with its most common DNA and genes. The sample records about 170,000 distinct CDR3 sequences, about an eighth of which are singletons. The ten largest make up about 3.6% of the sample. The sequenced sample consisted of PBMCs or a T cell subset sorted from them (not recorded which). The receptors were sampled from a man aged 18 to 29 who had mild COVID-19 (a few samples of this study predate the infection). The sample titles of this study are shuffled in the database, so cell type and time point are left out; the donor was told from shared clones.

The CDR3 reads CASSPRTDSYEQYF. CDR3 DNA: TGTGCCAGCAGCCCAAGGACTGACTCATACGAGCAGTACTTC. The chain couples TRBV12-3 or TRBV12-4 to TRBJ2-7, with D tentatively TRBD2 (5 bases). Trimming removed 6 bases at V and 4 bases at J, with 16 bases between. CDR3 length: 14 amino acids.

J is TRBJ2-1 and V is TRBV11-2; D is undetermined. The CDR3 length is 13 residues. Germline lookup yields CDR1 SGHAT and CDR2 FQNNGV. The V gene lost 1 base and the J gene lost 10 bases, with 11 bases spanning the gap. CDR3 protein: CASSLAVYPEQFF. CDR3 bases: TGTGCCAGCAGCTTAGCTGTCTACCCCGAGCAGTTCTTC. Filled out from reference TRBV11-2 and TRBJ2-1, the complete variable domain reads EAGVAQSPRYKIIEKRQSVAFWCNPISGHATLYWYQQILGQGPKLLIQFQNNGVVDDSQLPKDRFSAERLKGVDSTLKIQPAKLEDSAVYLCASSLAVYPEQFFGPGTRLTVL.

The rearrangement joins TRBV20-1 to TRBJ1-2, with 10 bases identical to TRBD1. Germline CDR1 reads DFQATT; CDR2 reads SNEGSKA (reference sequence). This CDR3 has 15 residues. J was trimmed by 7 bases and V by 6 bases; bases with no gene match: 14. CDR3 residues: CSARRTGGLAGGYTF. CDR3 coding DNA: TGCAGTGCGCGACGGACAGGGGGGTTAGCCGGTGGCTACACCTTC.

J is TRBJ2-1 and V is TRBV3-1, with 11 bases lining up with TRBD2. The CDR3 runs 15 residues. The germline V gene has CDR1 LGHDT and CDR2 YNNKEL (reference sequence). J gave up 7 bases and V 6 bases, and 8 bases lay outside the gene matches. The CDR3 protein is CASSFSGGVMNEQFF. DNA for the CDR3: TGTGCCAGCAGTTTTAGCGGGGGGGTTATGAATGAGCAGTTCTTC.

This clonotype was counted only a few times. The CDR3 protein is CAWSVPDTQYF. In DNA form, the CDR3 reads TGTGCCTGGAGTGTACCGGATACGCAGTATTTT. The gene calls are TRBV30 and TRBJ2-3; D uncertain. The CDR3 consists of 11 residues. V lost 0 bases and J 6 bases, leaving 4 bases between the germline ends. Germline V gene data show CDR1 as GTSNPN and CDR2 as SVGIG (reference sequence).

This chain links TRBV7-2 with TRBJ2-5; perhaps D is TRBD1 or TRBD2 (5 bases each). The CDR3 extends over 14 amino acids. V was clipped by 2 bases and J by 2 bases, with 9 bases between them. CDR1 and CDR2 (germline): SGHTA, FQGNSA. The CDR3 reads CASSLRGVQETQYF. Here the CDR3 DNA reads TGTGCCAGCAGCTTAAGAGGGGTTCAAGAGACCCAGTACTTC. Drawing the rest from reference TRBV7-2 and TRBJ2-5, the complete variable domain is GAGVSQSPSNKVTEKGKDVELRCDPISGHTALYWYRQSLGQGLEFLIYFQGNSAPDKSGLPSDRFSAERTGGSVSTLTIQRTQQEDSAVYLCASSLRGVQETQYFGPGTRLLVL.

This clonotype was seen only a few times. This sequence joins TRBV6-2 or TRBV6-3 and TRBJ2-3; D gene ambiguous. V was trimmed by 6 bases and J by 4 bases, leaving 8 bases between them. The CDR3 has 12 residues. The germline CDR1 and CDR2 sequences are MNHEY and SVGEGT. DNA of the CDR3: TGTGCCAGCAGCAAAGAAGCAGATACGCAGTATTTT. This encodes CASSKEADTQYF.

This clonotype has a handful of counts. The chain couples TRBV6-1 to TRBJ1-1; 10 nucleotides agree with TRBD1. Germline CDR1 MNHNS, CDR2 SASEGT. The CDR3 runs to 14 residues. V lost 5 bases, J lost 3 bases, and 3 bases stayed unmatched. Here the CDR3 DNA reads TGTGCCAGCAGTTCGGACAGGGGGGACACTGAAGCTTTCTTT. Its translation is CASSSDRGDTEAFF.

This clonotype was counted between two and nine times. The CDR3 bases are TGCAGTGCTAGGTCCCGGACAGGGGCTGATCAGCCCCAGCATTTT. Residues: CSARSRTGADQPQHF. The chain links TRBV20-1 to TRBJ1-5; TRBD1 aligns across 9 bases. V gave up 3 bases and J gave up 5 bases; unmatched junction bases: 8. Germline V gene sequence: CDR1 DFQATT, CDR2 SNEGSKA (reference sequence). The CDR3 is 15 amino acids.

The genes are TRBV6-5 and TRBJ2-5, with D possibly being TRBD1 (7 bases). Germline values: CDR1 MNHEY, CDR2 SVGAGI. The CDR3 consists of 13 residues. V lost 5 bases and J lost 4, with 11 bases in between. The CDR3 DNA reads TGTGCCAGCAGTGCAGGGGGGATAGAGACCCAGTACTTC. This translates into CASSAGGIETQYF.

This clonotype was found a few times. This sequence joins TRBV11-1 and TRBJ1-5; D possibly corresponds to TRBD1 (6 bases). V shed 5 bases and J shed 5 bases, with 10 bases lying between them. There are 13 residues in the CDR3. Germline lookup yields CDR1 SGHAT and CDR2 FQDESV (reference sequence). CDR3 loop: CASSRTEDQPQHF. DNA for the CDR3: TGTGCCAGCAGCCGGACAGAAGATCAGCCCCAGCATTTT.

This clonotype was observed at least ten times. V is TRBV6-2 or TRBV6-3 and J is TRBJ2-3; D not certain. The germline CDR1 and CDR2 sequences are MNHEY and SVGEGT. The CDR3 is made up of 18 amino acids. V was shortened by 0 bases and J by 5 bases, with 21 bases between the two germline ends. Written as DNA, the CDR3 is TGTGCCAGCAGTTACTCGATGTACCGACTCCTCACAGTAGATACGCAGTATTTT. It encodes CASSYSMYRLLTVDTQYF.

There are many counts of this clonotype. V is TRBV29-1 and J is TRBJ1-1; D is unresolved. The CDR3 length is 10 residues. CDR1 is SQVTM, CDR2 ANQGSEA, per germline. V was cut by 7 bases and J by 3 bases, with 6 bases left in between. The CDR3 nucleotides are TGCAGCGGGATGGACACTGAAGCTTTCTTT. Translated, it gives CSGMDTEAFF. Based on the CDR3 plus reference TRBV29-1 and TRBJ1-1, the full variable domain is SAVISQKPSRDICQRGTSLTIQCQVDSQVTMMFWYRQQPGQSLTLIATANQGSEATYESGFVIDKFPISRPNLTFSTLTVSNMSPEDSSIYLCSGMDTEAFFGQGTRLTVV.

CDR3 sequence reads: CASSLERETQYF. CDR3 nucleotides: TGTGCCAGCAGCTTAGAACGGGAGACCCAGTACTTC. V gene TRBV7-9 combines with J gene TRBJ2-5, with D unresolved. The ends were cut back, 1 base at V and 5 bases at J, with 5 bases in the middle. CDR1 SEHNR and CDR2 FQNEAQ come from the germline V gene (reference sequence). CDR3 size: 12 residues.

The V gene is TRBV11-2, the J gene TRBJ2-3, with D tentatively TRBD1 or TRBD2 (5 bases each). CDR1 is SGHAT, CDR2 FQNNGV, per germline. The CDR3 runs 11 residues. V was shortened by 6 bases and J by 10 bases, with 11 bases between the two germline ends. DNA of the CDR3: TGTGCCAGCAGGACCAGGGAGTCGCAGTATTTT. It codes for CASRTRESQYF.

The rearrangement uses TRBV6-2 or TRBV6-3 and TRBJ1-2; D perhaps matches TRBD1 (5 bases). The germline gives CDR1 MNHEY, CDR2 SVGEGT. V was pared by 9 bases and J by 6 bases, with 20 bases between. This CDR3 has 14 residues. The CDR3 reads CASSTAGEVNGYTF. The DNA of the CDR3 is TGTGCCAGTTCGACAGCCGGGGAGGTCAATGGCTACACCTTC.

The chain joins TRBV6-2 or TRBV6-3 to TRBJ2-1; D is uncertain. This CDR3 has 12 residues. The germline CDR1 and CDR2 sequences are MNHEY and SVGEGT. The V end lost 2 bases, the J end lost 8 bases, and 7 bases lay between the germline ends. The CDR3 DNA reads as TGTGCCAGCAGTTACAGGGTCGATGAGCAGTTCTTC. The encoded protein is CASSYRVDEQFF.

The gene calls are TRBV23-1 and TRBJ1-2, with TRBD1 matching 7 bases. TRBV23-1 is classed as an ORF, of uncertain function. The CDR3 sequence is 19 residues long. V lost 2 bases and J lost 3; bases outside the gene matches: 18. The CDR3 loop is CASSQTYYQETGIHYGYTF. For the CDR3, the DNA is TGCGCCAGCAGTCAAACCTACTACCAAGAGACAGGGATCCACTATGGCTACACCTTC.

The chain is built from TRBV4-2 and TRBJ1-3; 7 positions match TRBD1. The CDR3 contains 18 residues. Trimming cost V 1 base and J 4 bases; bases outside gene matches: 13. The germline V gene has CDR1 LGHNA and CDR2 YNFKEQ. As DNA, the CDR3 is TGTGCCAGCAGCCAAGGGCCCCCGGACAGGCCCGGGGGAAACACCATATATTTT. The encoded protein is CASSQGPPDRPGGNTIYF.